These T cell receptor beta chains were read from a single sample in a study of early T cells in non-severe SARS-CoV-2 infection. TCRdb processed the 5' RACE reads anew with MiXCR; each CDR3 protein has one entry. Of tens of thousands of distinct CDR3 sequences in the sample, approximately 15% were seen once. The sample comprised whole blood. The receptors stem from an adult who was a healthcare worker with PCR-confirmed SARS-CoV-2 infection or an uninfected control (not recorded which). CDR3s include the opening cysteine and the closing phenylalanine or tryptophan.

V gene,CDR3 protein
TRBV20-1,CSARVPQGSTEAFF
TRBV5-1,CASSPLGAGNTEAFF
TRBV7-2,CASSLVGAETDTQYF
TRBV21-1,CASSKEFDRLKREAFEQFF
TRBV3-1,CASSQEAYEQYF
TRBV3-1,CASSQAGRDDGYTF
TRBV7-7,CASSRGTANTGELFF
TRBV15,CATSEGLGNTIYF
TRBV20-1,CSANDGPGFGAQHF
TRBV5-1,CASSGTSGRSRDIQYF
TRBV5-6,CASSPGGDGYTF
TRBV18,CASSRQAGYSGANVLTF
TRBV10-2,CASRDRLNEQFF
TRBV11-2,CASSLSSGTSGNEQFF
TRBV28,CASETGYYEQYF
TRBV28,CASRDRGPVTF
TRBV6-6,CASSYTGGGYTF
TRBV20-1,CSASSLAGGGGETQYF
TRBV28,CASSSPQYEQYF
TRBV3-1,CASSHSVDTQYF
TRBV4-1,CASSQDLAIRGPTGTGELFF
TRBV7-9,CASSSSSGDTQYF
TRBV7-9,CASRSSGEQYF
TRBV29-1,CSVLFEQYF
TRBV6-2/TRBV6-3,CASSSTLAGGTYNEQFF
TRBV3-1,CASSEGGAVDTQYF
TRBV5-5,CASSQVAGNTEAFF
TRBV28,CASSLFRGQGMEPQHF
TRBV28,CASSSPPAGYTF
TRBV9,CASSFGSPSYNEQFF
TRBV29-1,CSVGDSPGEPQHF
TRBV12-3/TRBV12-4,CASSLQGQGGYTF
TRBV6-6,CASSDRDRTFSGANVLTF
TRBV12-3/TRBV12-4,CASSFRESEQFF
TRBV5-1,CASSLVPARTDTQYF
TRBV11-2,CASSLGNEQFF
TRBV24-1,CATSDHRDNGGHEQYF
TRBV5-5,CASTRRAGELFF
TRBV5-1,CASRPGSGDQPQHF
TRBV27,CASGLAGGNSEYF
TRBV6-1,CASSPRPGGVNEQFF
TRBV12-3/TRBV12-4,CASSIPSPWAPWYQETQYF
TRBV28,CASLHRDRRSHGYTF
TRBV10-3,CAIRRTTNTGELFF
TRBV10-3,CAISDAFGGYNEQFF